This is a list of T cell receptor beta chains from one sample in a study of blood T cell repertoires in COVID-19. The method was immunoSEQ multiplex PCR; TCRdb's version includes in-frame clones alone and lacks a portion of them. The sample has about 300,000 clones, more than 70% seen once. The sequenced material came from peripheral blood. These receptors were collected from a woman aged 30 to 39 with COVID-19, enrolled during active disease. CDR3s include the opening cysteine and the closing phenylalanine or tryptophan. The order of the fields is J gene, V gene, D gene, clone size, CDR3 DNA, CDR3 protein. A D gene is named only where the DNA matches it firmly. Clone size is stated in some rows and not others, as once, few, many or a class when expanded.

TRBJ2-1,TRBV4-3,TRBD2,NA,TGCGCCAGCAGCCAAGGGACTAGCGGGGGGGCGGTCAATGAGCAGTTCTTC,CASSQGTSGGAVNEQFF
TRBJ1-3,TRBV5-1,TRBD1,NA,TGCGCCAGCAGTCAACAGGGGCCTGGAAACACCATATATTTT,CASSQQGPGNTIYF
TRBJ1-6,TRBV9,NA,NA,TGTGCCAGCGGGCAGGGAAGGGGAAGCTCCTATAATTCACCCCTCCACTTT,CASGQGRGSSYNSPLHF
TRBJ2-3,TRBV5-6,NA,NA,TGTGCCAGCAGCTGGAACCGGGAAGGAGATACGCAGTATTTT,CASSWNREGDTQYF
TRBJ2-1,TRBV15,TRBD1,NA,TGTGCCACCAGCAGTCTTGACAGGGGTTCCTACAATGAGCAGTTCTTC,CATSSLDRGSYNEQFF
TRBJ1-5,TRBV15,NA,NA,TGTGCCACCAGCAGAGAAGAGGTTTGGCCCCAGCATTTT,CATSREEVWPQHF
TRBJ2-3,TRBV7-2,TRBD2,NA,TGTGCCAGCAGCTTAGAAGGGACTAGATCCCCAGATACGCAGTATTTT,CASSLEGTRSPDTQYF
TRBJ1-1,TRBV11-3,NA,NA,TGTGCCAGCAGCCAGGGGATGAACACTGAAGCTTTCTTT,CASSQGMNTEAFF
TRBJ2-1,TRBV4-2,NA,NA,TGTGCCAGCAGCCAAGAGGCAGGAATCGAGCAGTTCTTC,CASSQEAGIEQFF
TRBJ2-5,TRBV29-1,TRBD2,NA,TGCAGCGTTGAACAACTAGCGGGGGTCCAAGAGACCCAGTACTTC,CSVEQLAGVQETQYF
TRBJ1-1,TRBV7-8,NA,NA,TGTGCCAGCAGCTTATTGACAGAGGTTACTGAAGCTTTCTTT,CASSLLTEVTEAFF
TRBJ2-2,TRBV13,NA,NA,TGTGCCAGCAGCTTAGATTCTGCCGGGGAGCTGTTTTTT,CASSLDSAGELFF
TRBJ1-6,TRBV9,NA,NA,TGTGCCAGCGGAGAGGCAGGGCGTTCACCCCTCCACTTT,CASGEAGRSPLHF
TRBJ1-3,TRBV7-2,TRBD1,NA,TGTGCCAGCAGCTGGACAGGGAGTCCTGGAAACACCATATATTTT,CASSWTGSPGNTIYF
TRBJ2-1,TRBV9,TRBD2,NA,TGTGCCAGCAGCCCTAGCGGGGGCTCCTACAATGAGCAGTTCTTC,CASSPSGGSYNEQFF
TRBJ1-1,TRBV6-2/TRBV6-3,NA,NA,TGTGCCAGCAGTTGGGCAGAGGGTTTAACTGAAGCTTTCTTT,CASSWAEGLTEAFF
TRBJ2-7,TRBV27,TRBD1,NA,TGTGCCAGCAGCTACAGATCCGGGACAGGTACCTACGAGCAGTACTTC,CASSYRSGTGTYEQYF
TRBJ1-4,TRBV9,NA,NA,TGTGCCAGCAGCGTCGGGGTTAACGATGAAAAACTGTTTTTT,CASSVGVNDEKLFF
TRBJ1-2,TRBV5-1,TRBD1,NA,TGCGCCAGCAGCGAACAGGGGGCTGACTATGGCTACACCTTC,CASSEQGADYGYTF
TRBJ2-7,TRBV5-6,TRBD1,NA,TGTGCCAGCAGCTCTAACCCGGGACAGGGTCCAAAGCAGTACTTC,CASSSNPGQGPKQYF
TRBJ1-3,TRBV6-2/TRBV6-3,TRBD1,NA,TGTGCCAGCAGCCGAATCTGGGACAGCTCTGGAAACACCATATATTTT,CASSRIWDSSGNTIYF
TRBJ2-1,TRBV7-2,NA,few,TGTGCCAGCAGCCCCAGGCGTGACCTCAATGAGCAGTTCTTC,CASSPRRDLNEQFF
TRBJ2-1,TRBV6-6,NA,NA,TGTGCCAGCAGTCCCTCTCCCGGGGGGCGATATAGCGATGAGCAGTTCTTC,CASSPSPGGRYSDEQFF
TRBJ1-1,TRBV28,TRBD1,NA,TGTGCCAGCAGCCGAGGGGGGACAGGGAACACTGAAGCTTTCTTT,CASSRGGTGNTEAFF
TRBJ2-7,TRBV6-5,TRBD2,NA,TGTGCCAGCAGTTACTCGCTAGCGGTCTCCTACGAGCAGTACTTC,CASSYSLAVSYEQYF
TRBJ2-7,TRBV4-3,TRBD2,NA,TGCGCCAGCAGCTTTAGCACTAGCGGAATCTACGAGCAGTACTTC,CASSFSTSGIYEQYF
TRBJ2-1,TRBV19,NA,NA,TGTGCCAGTAGCCCGGGGAGCTCCTACAATGAGCAGTTCTTC,CASSPGSSYNEQFF
TRBJ1-1,TRBV3-1/TRBV3-2,NA,NA,TGTGCCAGCAGCGCCTACCTGGAGGACACTGAAGCTTTCTTT,CASSAYLEDTEAFF